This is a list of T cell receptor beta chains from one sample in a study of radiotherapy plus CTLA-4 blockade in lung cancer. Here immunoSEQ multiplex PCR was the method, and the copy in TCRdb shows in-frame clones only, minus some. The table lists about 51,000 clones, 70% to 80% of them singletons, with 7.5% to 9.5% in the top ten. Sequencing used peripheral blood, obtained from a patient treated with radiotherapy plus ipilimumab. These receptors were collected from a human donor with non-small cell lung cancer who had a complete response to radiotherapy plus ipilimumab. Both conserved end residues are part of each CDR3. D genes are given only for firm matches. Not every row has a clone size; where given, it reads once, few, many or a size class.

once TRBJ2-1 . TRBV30 TGTGCCTGGAGTAGAACAGAACGCGATGAGCAGTTCTTC CAWSRTERDEQFF
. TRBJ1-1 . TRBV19 TGTGCCAGTAGTTCTGGACTCTTGAACACTGAAGCTTTCTTT CASSSGLLNTEAFF
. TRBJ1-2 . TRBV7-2 TGTGCCAGCAGCTCCGCGGTAGGGGCGGATGGCTACACCTTC CASSSAVGADGYTF
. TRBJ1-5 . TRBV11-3 TGTGCCAGCAGCTTATCTTATAGCAATCAGCCCCAGCATTTT CASSLSYSNQPQHF
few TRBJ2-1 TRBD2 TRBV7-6 TGTGCCAGCAGCGGGACTAGCGGGGGGAACTCCTACAATGAGCAGTTCTTC CASSGTSGGNSYNEQFF
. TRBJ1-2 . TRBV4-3 TGCGCCAGCAGCCAAGATCTCGGATCGACAGACGATGGCTACACCTTC CASSQDLGSTDDGYTF
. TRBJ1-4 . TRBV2 TGTGCCAGCAGCTTAAACACCGAGGGCGAAAAACTGTTTTTT CASSLNTEGEKLFF
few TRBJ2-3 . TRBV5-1 TGCGCCAGCAGCTTGGGGGAGTACGTAGTGACAGATACGCAGTATTTT CASSLGEYVVTDTQYF
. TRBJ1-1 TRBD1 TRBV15 TGTGCCACCAGCGGATCTACAGGGGGCACTGAAGCTTTCTTT CATSGSTGGTEAFF
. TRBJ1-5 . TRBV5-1 TGCGCCAGCAGCTTGAGTCCAGGGGTCAATCAGCCCCAGCATTTT CASSLSPGVNQPQHF
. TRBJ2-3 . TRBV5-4 TGTGCCAGCAGCCGGGGCACAGATACGCAGTATTTT CASSRGTDTQYF
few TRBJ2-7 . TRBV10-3 TGTGCCATCAGTGAGTCAGGAACAGGCCGCGAGCAGTACTTC CAISESGTGREQYF
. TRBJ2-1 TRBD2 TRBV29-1 TGCAGCGTGCCCGGGACTAGCGGGGGGGTTGAGCAGTTCTTC CSVPGTSGGVEQFF
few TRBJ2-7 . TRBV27 TGTGCCAGCAGTTCCCAAGAGCTCTACGAGCAGTACTTC CASSSQELYEQYF
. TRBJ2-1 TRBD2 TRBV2 TGTGCCAGCTCCGGGACTAGCGGGAGGGCGGGCTACAATGAGCAGTTCTTC CASSGTSGRAGYNEQFF
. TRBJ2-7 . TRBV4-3 TGCGCCAGCAGCCAACAGACCGGGACAATCTACGAGCAGTACTTC CASSQQTGTIYEQYF
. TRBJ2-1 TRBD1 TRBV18 TGTGCCAGCTCACCCCCCGGGACAGGGGGCGGCGAGCAGTTCTTC CASSPPGTGGGEQFF
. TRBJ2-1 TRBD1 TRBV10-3 TGTGCCGCCTCCGGGACAGGGGCTAATGAGCAGTTCTTC CAASGTGANEQFF
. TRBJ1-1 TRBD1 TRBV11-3 TGTGCCAGCAGCTTACAGGGGGTATACACTGAAGCTTTCTTT CASSLQGVYTEAFF
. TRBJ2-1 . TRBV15 TGTGCCACCAGCAGAACGGGGGGCCCCAATGAGCAGTTCTTC CATSRTGGPNEQFF
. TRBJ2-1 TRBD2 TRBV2 TGTGCCAGCCAACTAGCGGGAGCCCAAAATGAGCAGTTCTTC CASQLAGAQNEQFF
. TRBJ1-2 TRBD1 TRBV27 TGTGCCAGCAGTCCCGACAGGGACTTTATCTATGGCTACACCTTC CASSPDRDFIYGYTF
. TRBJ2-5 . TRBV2 TGTGCCAGCAGTGAAATGCGTCAAGAGACCCAGTACTTC CASSEMRQETQYF
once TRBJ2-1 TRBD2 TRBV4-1 TGCGCCAGCAGCCAGGGTAGAATAGCGGGAGCTCAAGAGCAGTTCTTC CASSQGRIAGAQEQFF
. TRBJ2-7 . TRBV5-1 TGCGCCAGCAGCTTGTTAGGACAGCATCCGTGGGGCGAGCAGTACTTC CASSLLGQHPWGEQYF
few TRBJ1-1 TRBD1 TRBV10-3 TGTGCCATCAGTGGGGACAGGGGAAACACTGAAGCTTTCTTT CAISGDRGNTEAFF
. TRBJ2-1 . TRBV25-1 TGTGCCAGCAGCCTAACAGCCACCTACAATGAGCAGTTCTTC CASSLTATYNEQFF
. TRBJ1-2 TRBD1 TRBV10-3 TGTGCCATCAGTGTACAGGGGACCAACTATGGCTACACCTTC CAISVQGTNYGYTF
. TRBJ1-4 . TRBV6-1 TGTGCCAGCAGTGAAACCCGAGGCAGTGAAAAACTGTTTTTT CASSETRGSEKLFF
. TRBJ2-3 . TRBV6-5 TGTGCCAGCAGGGGCCGACTAGTAGCAGATACGCAGTATTTT CASRGRLVADTQYF
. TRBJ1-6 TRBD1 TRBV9 TGTGCCAGCAGCGGGGGACAGGGAAGAAGTTCACCCCTCCACTTT CASSGGQGRSSPLHF
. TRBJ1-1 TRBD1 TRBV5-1 TGCGCCAGCAGCCTGGGGCAGGGACAGGGGAGCACTGAAGCTTTCTTT CASSLGQGQGSTEAFF
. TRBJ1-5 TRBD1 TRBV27 TGTGCCAGCAGTCCGTCGACAGGGATGTACAATCAGCCCCAGCATTTT CASSPSTGMYNQPQHF
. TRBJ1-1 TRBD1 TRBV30 TGTGCCTGGAGCCTACTAACGGGACAGGGCCTCTCTGAAGCTTTCTTT CAWSLLTGQGLSEAFF
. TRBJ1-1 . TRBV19 TGTGCCAGTAGTACCCGGAACAGGGTGGGGACTGAAGCTTTCTTT CASSTRNRVGTEAFF
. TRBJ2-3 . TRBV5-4 TGTGCCAGCAGTGCCACAAGGGGGAGCACAGATACGCAGTATTTT CASSATRGSTDTQYF
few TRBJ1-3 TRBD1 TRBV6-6 TGTGCCAGCAGCCGACCGACAGGGACTGGAAACACCATATATTTT CASSRPTGTGNTIYF
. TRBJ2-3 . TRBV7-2 TGTGCCAGCAGCCCTAGGGGGGATACGCAGTATTTT CASSPRGDTQYF
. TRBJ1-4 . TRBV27 TGTGCCAGCAGTCGACAGACGAGTGGTGAAAAACTGTTTTTT CASSRQTSGEKLFF
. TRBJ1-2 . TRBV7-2 TGTGCCAGCAGCCTCCCGACTTCTTCCCTTCAGTATGGCTACACCTTC CASSLPTSSLQYGYTF
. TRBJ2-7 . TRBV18 TGTGCCAGCTCACCTGGTGGCGGGGGCACATACGAGCAGTACTTC CASSPGGGGTYEQYF
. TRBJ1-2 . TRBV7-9 TGCGCCAGCAGCTTAGCTGGGGAGGGCTTCTATGGCTACACCTTC CASSLAGEGFYGYTF
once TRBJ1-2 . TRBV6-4 TGTGCCAGCGGTGACGTTTCAGGGAACTATGGCTACACCTTC CASGDVSGNYGYTF
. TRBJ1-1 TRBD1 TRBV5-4 TGTGCCAGCTACGCTTGGACAGGGGGCATGAAGGGCACTGAAGCTTTCTTT CASYAWTGGMKGTEAFF
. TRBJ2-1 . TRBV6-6 TGTGCCAGCGTTTTGGACAACTCCTACAATGAGCAGTTCTTC CASVLDNSYNEQFF
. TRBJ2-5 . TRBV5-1 TGCGCCAGCCGACAGGACCAAGAGACCCAGTACTTC CASRQDQETQYF
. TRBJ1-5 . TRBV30 TGTGCCTGGAGTCAACGGGGGATTGGCAGATCCAATCAGCCCCAGCATTTT CAWSQRGIGRSNQPQHF
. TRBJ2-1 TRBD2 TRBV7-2 TGTGCCAGCAGCCAAACCCGAGCTAGCGGGAGGGCCGTTCCTGAGCAGTTCTTC CASSQTRASGRAVPEQFF
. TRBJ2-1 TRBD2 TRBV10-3 TGTGCCATCAGTGTCAGCGGGAGTAATGGTGAGCAGTTCTTC CAISVSGSNGEQFF
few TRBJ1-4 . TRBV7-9 TGTGCCAGCAGCTTATCTGCAACTAATGAAAAACTGTTTTTT CASSLSATNEKLFF